These 8 T cell receptor beta chains came from one sample sequenced in a study of shared clonotypes between healthy human individuals. Measured with immunoSEQ multiplex PCR; TCRdb has only the in-frame clones, and not every one. The repertoire holds 2 million to 3 million clones, with over 85% as singletons. Sequencing was done on a sample of naive CD4+ T cells from PBMCs. Documented subset: CD45RA+ positively selected. The receptors shown here come from a man aged 18 to 29 in good health. Some clones in this sample may be carry-over from other donors' samples.

The V and J genes are TRBV6-5 and TRBJ2-3; D is possibly TRBD2 (6 bases). This CDR3 contains 13 residues. The V gene lost 2 bases and the J gene lost 6 bases, with 9 bases spanning the gap. Germline V CDR1 and CDR2: MNHEY, SVGAGI. CDR3 residues: CASSYPGLDTQYF. The CDR3 region has the DNA TGTGCCAGCAGTTACCCGGGACTGGATACGCAGTATTTT.

The CDR3 region is CASSLAQGSMNTEAFF. DNA of the CDR3: TGTGCCAGCAGCTTAGCGCAGGGGTCGATGAACACTGAAGCTTTCTTT. V is TRBV7-6 and J is TRBJ1-1, with a possible D match to TRBD1 (6 bases). The length of the CDR3 is 16 residues. The V end lost 0 bases, the J end lost 0 bases, and 11 bases lay between the germline ends. The germline V gene has CDR1 SGHVS and CDR2 FNYEAQ.

This chain uses TRBV27 with TRBJ1-1; maybe TRBD1 (5 bases). The CDR3 length is 17 residues. V was trimmed by 0 bases and J by 3 bases, leaving 17 bases between them. Germline-derived CDR1 and CDR2 are MNHEY and SMNVEV (reference sequence). CDR3 residues: CASSLSPTGTKHTEAFF. CDR3 nucleotides: TGTGCCAGCAGTTTATCCCCAACAGGAACTAAGCACACTGAAGCTTTCTTT.

The rearrangement joins TRBV6-5 to TRBJ1-2; tentatively, D is TRBD1 (5 bases). The V end lost 4 bases, the J end lost 0 bases, and 15 bases lay between the germline ends. The length of the CDR3 is 16 residues. Germline V CDR1 and CDR2: MNHEY, SVGAGI. The chain's CDR3 is CASSSYPGQSNYGYTF. CDR3 bases: TGTGCCAGCAGTTCCTACCCGGGGCAGTCTAACTATGGCTACACCTTC.

The chain links TRBV5-4 to TRBJ2-1; D perhaps matches TRBD1 (5 bases). The CDR3 extends over 15 amino acids. Trimming pared 2 bases from V and 5 bases from J, leaving 14 bases between. Per the germline V gene, CDR1 is SGHNT and CDR2 is YYREEE (reference sequence). CDR3 amino acids: CASSFGAGLDNEQFF. The DNA for the CDR3 is TGTGCCAGCAGCTTTGGGGCAGGGTTGGACAATGAGCAGTTCTTC.

The CDR3 reads CASRQPGRDSYEQYF. As DNA, the CDR3 is TGTGCCAGCAGACAGCCGGGACGAGACTCCTACGAGCAGTACTTC. The chain combines TRBV27 with TRBJ2-7; D tentatively fits TRBD1 or TRBD2 (5 bases each). The CDR3 loop spans 15 amino acids. The V gene's germline CDR1 is MNHEY and CDR2 SMNVEV (reference sequence). V was cut by 6 bases and J by 0 bases, with 15 bases left in between.

The chain uses TRBV5-1 and TRBJ2-1, with TRBD2 matching over 7 bases. V trimming: 5 bases; J trimming: 6 bases; junction bases outside the gene matches: 14. The CDR3 is 16 residues long. Germline V gene lookup returns CDR1 SGHRS and CDR2 YFSETQ. The DNA of the CDR3 is TGCGCCAGCAGATCCGCGTGGGGGAGGGCAACCAATGAGCAGTTCTTC. As protein: CASRSAWGRATNEQFF.

This CDR3 is CASSPWDQRHEQYF. CDR3 in DNA: TGTGCCAGCAGCCCCTGGGACCAGCGTCACGAGCAGTACTTC. This chain connects TRBV11-1 to TRBJ2-7; D may be TRBD1 or TRBD2 (5 bases each). Germline CDR1 SGHAT, CDR2 FQDESV (reference sequence). Trimming removed 5 bases from V and 5 bases from J, with 16 bases in between. The CDR3 length is 14 residues.